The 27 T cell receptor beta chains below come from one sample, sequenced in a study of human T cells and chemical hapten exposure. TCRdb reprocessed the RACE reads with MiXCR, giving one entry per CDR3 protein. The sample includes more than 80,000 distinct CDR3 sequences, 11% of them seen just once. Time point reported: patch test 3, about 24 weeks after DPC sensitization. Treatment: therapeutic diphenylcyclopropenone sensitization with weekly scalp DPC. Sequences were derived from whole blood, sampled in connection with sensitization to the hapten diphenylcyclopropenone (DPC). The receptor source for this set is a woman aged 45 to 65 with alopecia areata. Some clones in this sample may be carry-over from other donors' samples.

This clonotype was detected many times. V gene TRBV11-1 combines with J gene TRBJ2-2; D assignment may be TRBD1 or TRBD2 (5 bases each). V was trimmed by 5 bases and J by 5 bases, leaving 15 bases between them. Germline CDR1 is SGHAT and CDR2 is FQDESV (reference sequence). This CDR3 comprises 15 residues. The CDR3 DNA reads TGTGCCAGCAGCCCCGGGACCCGGGGAACCGGGGAGCTGTTTTTT. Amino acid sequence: CASSPGTRGTGELFF.

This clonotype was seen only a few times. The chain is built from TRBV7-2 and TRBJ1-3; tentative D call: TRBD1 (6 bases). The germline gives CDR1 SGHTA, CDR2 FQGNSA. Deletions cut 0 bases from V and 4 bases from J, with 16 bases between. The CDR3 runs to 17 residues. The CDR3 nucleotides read TGTGCCAGCAGCTTAGCAGGGGGAGGGAGGACAGGAAACACCATATATTTT. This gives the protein CASSLAGGGRTGNTIYF.

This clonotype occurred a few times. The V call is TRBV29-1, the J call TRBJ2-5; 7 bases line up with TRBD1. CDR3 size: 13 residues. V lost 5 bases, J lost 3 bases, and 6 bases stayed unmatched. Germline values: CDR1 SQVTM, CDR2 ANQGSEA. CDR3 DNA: TGCAGCGTTTTGGAACAGGGGAAAGAGACCCAGTACTTC. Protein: CSVLEQGKETQYF.

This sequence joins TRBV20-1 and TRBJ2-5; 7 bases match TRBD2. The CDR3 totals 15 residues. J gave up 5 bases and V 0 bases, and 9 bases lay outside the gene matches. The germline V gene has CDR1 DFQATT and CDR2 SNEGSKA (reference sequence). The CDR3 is CSARDSSGKGETQYF. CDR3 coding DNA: TGCAGTGCTAGAGATTCGAGCGGGAAAGGGGAGACCCAGTACTTC.

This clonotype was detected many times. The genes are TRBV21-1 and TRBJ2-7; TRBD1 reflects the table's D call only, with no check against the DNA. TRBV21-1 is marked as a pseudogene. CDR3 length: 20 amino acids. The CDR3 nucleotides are TGTGCCAGCAGCAAAACCCCCAAGGGGGACAAGAAACCCGCTGGTGACGAGCAGTACTTC. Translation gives CASSKTPKGDKKPAGDEQYF.

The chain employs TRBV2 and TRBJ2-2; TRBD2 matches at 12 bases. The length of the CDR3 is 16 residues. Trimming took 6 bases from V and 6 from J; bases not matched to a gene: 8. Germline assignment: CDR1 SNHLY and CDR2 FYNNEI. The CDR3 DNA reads TGTGCCAGCAGGCCTGGACTAGCGGGAAGGGCCGGGGAGCTGTTTTTT. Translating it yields CASRPGLAGRAGELFF.

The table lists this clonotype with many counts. The CDR3 coding sequence is TGTGCCAGCAGCTTAGTGGGCAGGGGGCGAGAAGCTTTCTTT. The encoded protein is CASSLVGRGREAFF. The chain combines TRBV7-9 with TRBJ1-1, with 8 bases aligning to TRBD1. Germline lookup yields CDR1 SEHNR and CDR2 FQNEAQ (reference sequence). V trimming: 1 base; J trimming: 8 bases; junction bases outside the gene matches: 6. This CDR3 has 14 residues.

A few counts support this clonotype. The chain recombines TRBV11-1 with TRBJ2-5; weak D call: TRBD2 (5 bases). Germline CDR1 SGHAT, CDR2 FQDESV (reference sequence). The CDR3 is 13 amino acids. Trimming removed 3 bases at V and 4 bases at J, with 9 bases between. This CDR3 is CASSFGAGETQYF. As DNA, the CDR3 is TGTGCCAGCAGCTTTGGCGCGGGAGAGACCCAGTACTTC. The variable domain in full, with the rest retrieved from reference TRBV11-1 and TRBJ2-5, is EAEVAQSPRYKITEKSQAVAFWCDPISGHATLYWYRQILGQGPELLVQFQDESVVDDSQLPKDRFSAERLKGVDSTLKIQPAELGDSAMYLCASSFGAGETQYFGPGTRLLVL.

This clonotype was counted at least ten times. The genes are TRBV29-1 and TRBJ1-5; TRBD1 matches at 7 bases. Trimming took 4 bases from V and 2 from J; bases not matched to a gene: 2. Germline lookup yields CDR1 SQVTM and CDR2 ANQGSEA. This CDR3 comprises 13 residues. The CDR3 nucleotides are TGCAGCGTTGGACAGGGTGGCAATCAGCCCCAGCATTTT. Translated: CSVGQGGNQPQHF.

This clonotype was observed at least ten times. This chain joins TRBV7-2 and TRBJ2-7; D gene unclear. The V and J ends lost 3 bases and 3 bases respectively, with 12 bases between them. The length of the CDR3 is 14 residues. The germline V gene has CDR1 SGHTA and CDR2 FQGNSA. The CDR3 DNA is TGTGCCAGCAGCTTTCCGGACGGCCTCTACGAGCAGTACTTC. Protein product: CASSFPDGLYEQYF. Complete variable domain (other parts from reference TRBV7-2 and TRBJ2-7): GAGVSQSPSNKVTEKGKDVELRCDPISGHTALYWYRQSLGQGLEFLIYFQGNSAPDKSGLPSDRFSAERTGGSVSTLTIQRTQQEDSAVYLCASSFPDGLYEQYFGPGTRLTVT.

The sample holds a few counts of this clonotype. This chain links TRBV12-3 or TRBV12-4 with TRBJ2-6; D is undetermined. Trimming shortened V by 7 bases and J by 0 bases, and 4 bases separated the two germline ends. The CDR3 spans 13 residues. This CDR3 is CASMISGANVLTF. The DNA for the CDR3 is TGTGCCAGCATGATCTCTGGGGCCAACGTCCTGACTTTC.

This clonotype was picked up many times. CDR3 DNA sequence: TGTGCCAGCACCACCGGGACTGACGGGGGCACAGATACGCAGTATTTT. Amino acid sequence: CASTTGTDGGTDTQYF. The chain combines TRBV6-6 with TRBJ2-3, with a weak D call TRBD2 (6 bases). Germline CDR1 and CDR2: MNHNY and SVGAGI (reference sequence). V dropped 7 bases and J dropped 1 base, with 18 bases sitting between them. There are 16 residues in the CDR3.

The CDR3 nucleotides are TGTGCCAGCAGCTCCGGGACAGGAAATCAGCCCCAGCATTTT. It yields the protein CASSSGTGNQPQHF. The chain combines TRBV5-4 with TRBJ1-5; TRBD1 aligns across 8 bases. This CDR3 has 14 residues. Germline-derived CDR1 and CDR2 are SGHNT and YYREEE (reference sequence). V shed 3 bases and J 4 bases; nucleotides not matched to a gene: 3.

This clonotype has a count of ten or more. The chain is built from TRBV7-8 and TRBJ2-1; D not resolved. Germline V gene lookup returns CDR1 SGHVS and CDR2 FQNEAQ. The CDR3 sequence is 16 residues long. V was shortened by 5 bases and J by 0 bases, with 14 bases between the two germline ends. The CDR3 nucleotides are TGTGCCAGCAGCCAAAAAGCTCCGAGCTCCTACAATGAGCAGTTCTTC. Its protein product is CASSQKAPSSYNEQFF.

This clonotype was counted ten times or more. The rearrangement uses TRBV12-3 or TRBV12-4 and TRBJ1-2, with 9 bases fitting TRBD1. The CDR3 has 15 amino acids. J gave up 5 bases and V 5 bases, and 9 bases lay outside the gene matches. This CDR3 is CASSLTGTGIYGYTF. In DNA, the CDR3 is TGTGCCAGCAGTCTAACCGGGACAGGGATATATGGCTACACCTTC.

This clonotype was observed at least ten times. CDR3 loop: CASSATSLRYEQYF. The CDR3 DNA reads as TGTGCCAGCAGCGCGACTAGCCTGCGTTACGAGCAGTACTTC. V gene TRBV9 combines with J gene TRBJ2-7; 7 nucleotides align to TRBD2. Unmatched junction bases numbered 7, after V lost 3 bases and J lost 4 bases. The CDR3 spans 14 residues. Germline lookup yields CDR1 SGDLS and CDR2 YYNGEE.

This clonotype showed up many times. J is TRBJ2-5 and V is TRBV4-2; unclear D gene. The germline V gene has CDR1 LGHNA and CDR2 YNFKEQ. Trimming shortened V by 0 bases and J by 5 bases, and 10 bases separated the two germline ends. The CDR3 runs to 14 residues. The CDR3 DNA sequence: TGTGCCAGCAGCCAAGATGGACGTCTGGAGACCCAGTACTTC. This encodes CASSQDGRLETQYF.

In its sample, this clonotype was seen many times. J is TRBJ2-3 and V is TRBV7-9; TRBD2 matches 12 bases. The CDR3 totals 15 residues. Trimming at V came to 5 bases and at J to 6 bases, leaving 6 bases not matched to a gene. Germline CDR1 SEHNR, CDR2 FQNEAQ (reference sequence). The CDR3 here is CASSALAGGPDTQYF. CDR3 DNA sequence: TGTGCCAGCAGCGCCCTAGCGGGAGGGCCGGATACGCAGTATTTT.

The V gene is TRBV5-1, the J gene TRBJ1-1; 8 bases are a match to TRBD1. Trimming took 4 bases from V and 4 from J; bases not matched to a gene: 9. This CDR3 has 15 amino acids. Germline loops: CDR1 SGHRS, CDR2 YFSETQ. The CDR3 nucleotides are TGCGCCAGCAGCGGACAAACAGGGGGGATCACTGAAGCTTTCTTT. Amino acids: CASSGQTGGITEAFF.

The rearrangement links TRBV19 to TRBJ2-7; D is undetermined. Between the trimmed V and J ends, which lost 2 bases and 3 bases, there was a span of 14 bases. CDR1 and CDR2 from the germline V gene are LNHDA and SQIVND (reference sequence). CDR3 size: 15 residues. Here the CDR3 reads CASSIKGNGVYEQYF. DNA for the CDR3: TGTGCCAGTAGTATAAAAGGAAATGGGGTCTACGAGCAGTACTTC.

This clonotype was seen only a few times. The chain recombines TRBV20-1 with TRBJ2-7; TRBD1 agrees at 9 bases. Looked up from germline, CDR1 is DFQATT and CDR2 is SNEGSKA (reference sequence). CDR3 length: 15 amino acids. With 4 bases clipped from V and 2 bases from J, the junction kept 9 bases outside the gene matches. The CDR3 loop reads CSATNPGQGPYEQYF. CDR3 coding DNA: TGCAGTGCTACGAACCCGGGACAGGGTCCCTACGAGCAGTACTTC.

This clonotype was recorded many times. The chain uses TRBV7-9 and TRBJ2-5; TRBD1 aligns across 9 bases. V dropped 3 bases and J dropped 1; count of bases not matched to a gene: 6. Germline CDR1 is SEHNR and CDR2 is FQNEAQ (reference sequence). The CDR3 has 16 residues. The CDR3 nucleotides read TGTGCCAGCAGCTTCCAACAGGGGGCCTTCCAAGAGACCCAGTACTTC. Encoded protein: CASSFQQGAFQETQYF.

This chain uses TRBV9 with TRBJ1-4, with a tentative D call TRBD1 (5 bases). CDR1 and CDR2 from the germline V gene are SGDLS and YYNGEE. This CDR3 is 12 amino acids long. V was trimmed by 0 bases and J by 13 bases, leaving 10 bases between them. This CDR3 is CASSVAMGPLFF. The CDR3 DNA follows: TGTGCCAGCAGCGTAGCTATGGGACCACTGTTTTTT.

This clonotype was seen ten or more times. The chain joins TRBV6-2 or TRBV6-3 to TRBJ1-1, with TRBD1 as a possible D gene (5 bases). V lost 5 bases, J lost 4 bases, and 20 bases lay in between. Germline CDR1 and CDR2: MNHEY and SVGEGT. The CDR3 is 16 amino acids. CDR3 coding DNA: TGTGCCAGCAGTCCTCCGCAAAGACTAAGGGGCACTGAAGCTTTCTTT. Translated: CASSPPQRLRGTEAFF.

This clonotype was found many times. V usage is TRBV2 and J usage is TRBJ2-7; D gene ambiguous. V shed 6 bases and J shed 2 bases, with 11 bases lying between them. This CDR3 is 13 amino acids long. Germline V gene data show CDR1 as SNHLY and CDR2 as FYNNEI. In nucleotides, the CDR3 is TGTGCCAGCAGCTACAAAGAGACCTACGAGCAGTACTTC. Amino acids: CASSYKETYEQYF.

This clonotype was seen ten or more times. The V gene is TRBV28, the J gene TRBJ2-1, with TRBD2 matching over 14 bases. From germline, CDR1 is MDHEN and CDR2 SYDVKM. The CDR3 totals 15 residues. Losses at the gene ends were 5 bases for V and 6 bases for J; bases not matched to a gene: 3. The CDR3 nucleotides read TGTGCCAGCAGTCGGACTAGCGGGAGGACCAATGAGCAGTTCTTC. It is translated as CASSRTSGRTNEQFF.

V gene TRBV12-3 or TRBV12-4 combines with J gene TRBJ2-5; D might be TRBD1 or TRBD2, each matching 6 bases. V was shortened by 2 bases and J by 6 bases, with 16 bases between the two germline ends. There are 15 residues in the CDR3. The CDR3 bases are TGTGCCAGCAGTTTACATGGCCAGGGGAGGCAGACCCAGTACTTC. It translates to CASSLHGQGRQTQYF.